This T cell receptor beta chain was sequenced in a study of shared clonotypes between healthy human individuals (TCRdb year 2020). For the study in its entirety: Three men and two women, aged 18 to 49 years, made up the cohort. Each donor's leukapheresis produced roughly between about 0.9 and 9.5 billion PBMCs. To estimate repertoire size and how much clonotype sharing occurs between individuals, the study deeply sequenced the blood TCR repertoires of five healthy adults. To increase sequencing depth and limit assay-specific biases, different laboratories used diverse techniques to prepare libraries and sequence TCR repertoires. Per donor, three plates each were used for CD4 naive and CD4 memory, two for CD8 naive, and one for CD8 memory. Study-wide conclusions, independent of this receptor: Naive subsets generally had larger estimated clonotype richness than memory subsets did. Higher generation probabilities were observed for clonotypes shared by all four sorted-subset donors than for non-shared clonotypes. When a few donors were compared, the shared fraction of clonotypes was around 4.6% for naive CD4, approximately 3.5% for naive CD8, about 2.5% for memory CD4, and around 0.4% for memory CD8. Rarefaction of sorted-subset datasets indicated incomplete sequencing despite the large sequencing depth. Sampling was restricted to blood, and TCR repertoires in tissues likely differ from the TCR repertoires found in blood. The genetic and exposure-history diversity represented was limited by the small number of donors. Pairwise subsampling led to the expectation that sequencing depth would affect the degree of clonotype sharing among donors.

TCR CDR3 regions were amplified from genomic DNA by multiplex PCR using the deep immunoSEQ assay. Genomic DNA extracted from each cell subset was distributed evenly over all wells of several immunoSEQ 96-well plates, and each plate served as one replicate. For sorted subsets, about 200 ng genomic DNA, equal to 30,000 to 35,000 T cell genomes, was loaded into each replicate PCR. Purified libraries were quantified with a Qubit 3.0 fluorometer, sized on a Bioanalyzer 2100, and re-quantified with the KAPA Library Quantification kit. Every immunoSEQ 96-well plate was sequenced on a separate single-read 150-cycle Illumina NextSeq 550 flow cell. The study's processing was this. Because the immunoSEQ output held only junctional sequences and lacked quality scores, the filtering could not match the filtering applied to full-length reads. To assign V/J genes and CDR3, sequences were annotated using PyIR, a Python wrapper for IgBLAST v1.9, with IMGT germline references. Reads were removed for weak V/J assignments (E-value above 1e-6), missing CDR3, stop codons, out-of-frame junctions, or ambiguous translated residues. V3J clonotypes were defined as sequences sharing an identical inferred V gene, J gene, and CDR3 amino acid sequence. Percentage overlap between repertoires was computed as shared unique clonotypes divided by the size of the smaller repertoire. Three approaches were used to assess repertoire richness: RTK rarefaction, the Chao1 estimator, and Recon v2.1 estimates of unobserved clonotypes. Generation probabilities were computed with OLGA for all TCRbeta clonotypes obtained by the gDNA method from a few donors. TCRdb re-hosts the immuneACCESS table, in-frame sequences only. Its copies lack some clones; in the studies checked, an unresolved V gene accounts for under half of them, and the cause for the rest is not known. V, J and clone size are taken as reported in that table, and D and trimming were inferred from the DNA itself. The sample table shows roughly 1.5 million clones, and approximately 98% are seen once. 0.45% of the sample lies in the top ten.

Between the V and J ends, shortened by 8 bases and 4 bases respectively, the junction contains 13 bases. The CDR3 starts with the cysteine, ends with the phenylalanine, and has 13 residues. CDR3 DNA is the only sequence kept; it has 39 bases, read in frame from the first base. From a lookup of the germline V gene, CDR1 and CDR2 are MDHEN and SYDVKM. With regard to this clone: It lacks a known antigen. No much larger clone is present one base from it, and per-base qualities are unavailable.

The donors were healthy, HIV-negative adults who had no recently reported acute infections or vaccinations. All donors were Caucasian adults living in Nashville, Tennessee, USA. CD4+ T cells were enriched by magnetic negative selection, after which naive cells were positively selected on CD45RA and the negative fraction was taken as the memory subset. Blood was obtained by leukapheresis, after which PBMCs were separated by Ficoll-Histopaque density gradient centrifugation and cryopreserved in liquid nitrogen vapor phase. Analytical flow cytometry was used to check the purity and quantity of every magnetically sorted T cell population. Each sorted fraction had its genomic DNA isolated and then quantified by UV absorbance on a Nanodrop 2000c.

This TCR was sampled from a man aged 25-45 years in good health. The sequencing input was naive CD4+ T cells sorted from blood. Explained via the paper, the cell subset or site label denotes: CD45RA+ positively selected. The sequence links TRBV28 to TRBJ2-3; a tentative D match to TRBD2 spans 5 bases. The nucleotide sequence is given as TGTGCCAGCGGACTTCAAGTCCCAGATACGCAGTATTTT. This encodes CASGLQVPDTQYF.